This TCR beta chain came from a study of blood T cell repertoires in COVID-19. V was clipped by 5 bases and J by 4 bases; unmatched bases: 13. This CDR3 comprises 16 residues. The germline gives CDR1 SGHAT, CDR2 FQNNGV. TCRdb keeps only in-frame clones here, not all; method: immunoSEQ multiplex PCR. Among roughly 100,000 clones listed, 75% to 90% were seen once. V is TRBV11-2 and J is TRBJ1-1, with 7 positions matching TRBD1. The TCR was taken from a human donor in a cohort sampled during active COVID-19. The material sequenced was peripheral blood. CDR3 protein: CASSPGGQLRGTEAFF. In DNA, the CDR3 is TGTGCCAGCAGCCCTGGGGGACAGCTCCGGGGCACTGAAGCTTTCTTT.